A few counts support the clone carrying this T cell receptor beta chain. The data derive from a study of shared clonotypes between healthy human individuals. Using immunoSEQ multiplex PCR, the repertoire was profiled, and TCRdb retains in-frame clones only, with some absent. The sample has approximately 500,000 clones, about four fifths seen once. Only Caucasian adults living in Nashville, Tennessee served as donors. Looked up from germline, CDR1 is MNHNS and CDR2 is SASEGT. This CDR3 contains 14 residues. V gave up 1 base and J gave up 0 bases, with 7 bases separating them. Sequenced sample: PBMCs. This chain joins TRBV6-1 and TRBJ2-7; D is ambiguous. The receptor comes from a middle-aged woman in good health. Some clones in this sample may be carry-over from other donors' samples. The CDR3 coding sequence is TGTGCCAGCAGTGAAGTGGCAGGCTCCTACGAGCAGTACTTC. Translated, it gives CASSEVAGSYEQYF.